This TCR beta chain was retrieved from a study of cytomegalovirus exposure and HLA in healthy donors (dated by TCRdb to the late 2010s). About the full investigation: In an earlier analysis of 587 of the donors, 250 to 350 Gb of sequence data and 90 million to 120 million unique TCR beta sequences from about 179 million T cells were reported. The study was designed to test whether signatures of past pathogen exposure could be identified by cataloging public T cell receptors. Using immunosequencing, the study profiled T cell repertoires from about 620 subjects and related those repertoires to cytomegalovirus serostatus. In a later analysis, previously published TCR beta repertoires from several hundred donors were re-analyzed and high-resolution HLA genotyping was added so that TCR occurrence patterns could be studied. Both class I and class II loci were covered by HLA typing, at four-digit resolution. Typing coverage differed by locus: A, B, C, DRB1 and DQB1 were typed in about 629-640 donors, DQA1 in about 510, DPA1 in around 580, and DPB1 in just under 490. Roughly 5 DR-DQ haplotypes were handled as single units for association and clustering, since linkage in the cohort was strong. Besides the first cohort of some 670 subjects, a separate validation cohort made up of over 95 different subjects was used. A later genetic analysis took genome-wide SNP genotypes for about 55% of the 666 donors and used that subset as a discovery cohort. Rather than drawing on any new phenotypic data, the later analysis identified candidate immune exposures from TCR beta sequences and the way those sequences occurred across donors. Across around 400 genotyped donors of the cohort, an average of roughly 250,000 unique TCR beta nucleotide sequences per donor were sequenced, and about a sixth of those sequences were non-productive. An early release that covered roughly 600 HLA-typed donors contained around 330 gigabases of sequencing data and tens of millions of unique TCR sequences. To predict cytomegalovirus infection status, the study combined high-throughput TCR immunosequencing, statistical association of individual TCRs with disease status, and machine learning. All discovery cohort repertoires had been generated using a single sequencing platform. Donor age, sex, ethnicity and CMV serostatus were compiled alongside the repertoire data. In an earlier analysis of 500 to 650 of the donors, high-throughput TCR beta sequencing was used to judge whether each TCR beta V gene segment behaved as functional or pseudogenic. Of the 350 to 450 genotyped donors, approximately 83% fell in the genetic ancestry cluster associated with self-reported Caucasian donors.

This clone was found a few times. Its antigen target is currently unknown. Base qualities are missing; no much larger clone stands one base away. The germline V gene provides CDR1 LGHNA and CDR2 YSLEER. V is pruned by 1 base and J by 0 bases, leaving 17 bases of the junction without a gene match. The CDR3, from cysteine to phenylalanine, totals 22 residues. Of the read, only the CDR3 DNA is kept; its 66 bases are in frame from base 1. The study at large found these results: Most CMV-associated TCR beta chains appeared to be HLA-restricted in a later analysis, and the HLA associations seemed to be driven largely by CMV exposure. Across donors, most TCR sequences were observed very rarely, whereas some public TCRs were present in many individuals. A further reported finding was that TCR beta sequences accurately predicted the HLA-A and HLA-B alleles for most subjects in the first cohort. Fewer than 20 rarely observed V segments, including chromosome 9 orphons, were excluded from the earlier analysis of just under 600 of the donors because counts were too low. A cluster of highly shared sequence variants was judged likely to represent a technical artifact of the sequencing pipeline. Linkage disequilibrium might explain the correlated functional status among segregating V segments, but an unknown experimental factor could not be excluded. The classifier was reported to diagnose cytomegalovirus status with high specificity and sensitivity in both the original and validation cohorts. Immune exposure information for the cohort was limited to CMV serostatus. A later analysis associated about 17,000 TCR beta sequences with specific HLA alleles at a false discovery rate of 0.05. Compared with the roughly 600-donor mean, donors in an Asian-associated ancestry cluster had fewer N-insertions in productive TCRs, according to a later genetic analysis. A later analysis found that TCR association rates varied across HLA loci, with DRB1 alleles showing the most associated TCRs and HLA-C alleles the fewest. In vitro tests confirmed that a few of the cytomegalovirus-associated TCR beta chains recognize cytomegalovirus antigens. Compared with equally common non-associated chains, HLA-associated TCR beta chains in a later analysis were more clonally expanded and had lower generation probabilities. Some IMGT-functional V segments, including TRBV6-2 and TRBV6-3, could not be distinguished by the 87-base-pair reads and were therefore excluded. V-gene and J-gene trimming of TCR beta chains was associated with a missense DCLRE1C variant in a later genetic analysis, and the association was replicated in an independent cohort. It was suggested by the authors that the approach could potentially be generalized to other disease states and immunological phenotypes. The cohort was sequenced for TCR beta chains only, and without alpha or paired-chain data the features that could be detected were limited. Because HLA typing was missing for some donors at each locus, association tests included only the typed subset. According to a later analysis, parvovirus B19, influenza, CMV and Epstein-Barr virus appeared linked to several top co-occurrence clusters. Roughly uniform sequencing depth across donors was assumed in presence/absence analyses, although this assumption may not hold. When HLA alleles, especially DR and DQ, strongly co-occurred, attributing TCR associations to individual alleles was difficult. A total of 150 or so TCR beta chains were listed by the study as associated with cytomegalovirus. In an earlier analysis of approximately 590 of the donors, most TCR beta V segments appeared in productive rearrangements about 87% or about 30% of the time, broadly matching IMGT annotations.

Libraries were prepared through the immunoSEQ multiplex PCR assay. The multiplex PCR relied on a mix of 60 forward primers for TCR Vbeta segments and 13 reverse primers for TCR Jbeta segments. The CDR3 region of rearranged TCR beta genes was amplified from genomic DNA by a multiplex PCR assay. The amplified TCR beta libraries were sequenced on the Illumina HiSeq System as 87-base-pair reads. As for the authors' bioinformatics: A later analysis tallied around 82 million unique TCR beta chains across the 666 repertoires, and some 10 million of those chains were shared by two or more donors. A nearest-neighbor algorithm error-corrected the raw reads and collapsed the reads into unique sequences, merging closely related sequences to remove PCR and sequencing errors. V, D and J gene segments were assigned by aligning CDR3 sequences to IMGT reference sequences. For a sequence to be retained, a match of at least six nucleotides to both a V gene segment and a J gene segment was required. Rearrangements were called productive when the CDR3 lacked stop codons and stayed in frame with V and J; all others were non-productive. Following IMGT convention, CDR3 was defined as the stretch from the second conserved V-encoded cysteine to the conserved J-encoded phenylalanine. In an earlier analysis of approximately 500 of the donors, sequences lacking an unambiguous match to a single V gene segment were excluded. An earlier analysis of fewer than 750 of the donors called V segments functional above 56.7% productive rearrangements and segregating when the between-donor standard deviation exceeded 5%. To diagnose cytomegalovirus status from the catalog of TCR beta chain sequences, a statistical classification framework was built. In a later analysis, V and J genes were assigned by comparing TCR nucleotide sequences against IMGT/GENE-DB human TR gene sequences. In a later analysis, CDR3 sequences and most-parsimonious VDJ recombination scenarios were assigned using the TCRdist pipeline. A later analysis defined each TCR beta chain by its CDR3 amino acid sequence plus V-gene family, and excluded reads lacking a unique V-gene family. In a later analysis, nearly 600 highly shared, low-generation-probability nucleotide sequences were removed to address suspected cross-contamination and a sequencing artifact. A later analysis calculated a clonal expansion index for each public chain from normalized within-repertoire ranks of inferred template counts. In a later analysis, generation probabilities were computed using a VDJ recombination model fitted to out-of-frame rearrangements, and the results were checked against IGoR. A later analysis scored TCR-TCR, TCR-HLA and TCR-CMV co-occurrence with hypergeometric tests, applying a repertoire-size bias correction to TCR pairs. False discovery rates were estimated in a later analysis by permuting HLA or CMV assignments 20 times. In a later analysis, co-occurring TCRs were grouped using DBSCAN, and TCRdist sequence similarity was added for clustering within HLA-allele-positive subsets. For co-occurrence clustering, repertoires with fewer than 30,000 or more than 120,000 public chains were excluded, along with five repertoires with anomalous nucleotide sharing. In its TCRdb copy, this immuneACCESS table keeps in-frame sequences only and misses some clones. Where compared with another copy, unresolved V genes explain less than half of these, and the others have no known cause. The DNA was the basis for D and trimming; V, J and clone size are from that table. The sample table holds about 100,000 clones, of which 75% were seen once. About 4.9% of the sample lies in the top ten.

The cohort consisted of 600 to 750 healthy bone marrow donors. At the time of sampling, every cohort member was nominally healthy, though immune exposures that went unrecorded were likely present. The donor was CMV seropositive and belonged to the group of more than 250 seropositive cohort members. A peripheral blood sample was collected from each donor, and TCR beta sequencing was performed on peripheral blood mononuclear cells. Genomic DNA extraction from the blood cell samples was performed with the Qiagen DNeasy Blood Extraction Kit. The receptor was derived from a woman in her late teens or twenties in good health and CMV-seropositive. The sample taken for sequencing was PBMCs. Here the chain combines TRBV4-3 and TRBJ2-1; 11 central nucleotides agree with TRBD2. CDR3 region: CASSQGFIGLTSGISSYNEQFF. The DNA sequence is TGCGCCAGCAGCCAAGGATTCATTGGCTTGACTAGCGGGATTAGCTCCTACAATGAGCAGTTCTTC.